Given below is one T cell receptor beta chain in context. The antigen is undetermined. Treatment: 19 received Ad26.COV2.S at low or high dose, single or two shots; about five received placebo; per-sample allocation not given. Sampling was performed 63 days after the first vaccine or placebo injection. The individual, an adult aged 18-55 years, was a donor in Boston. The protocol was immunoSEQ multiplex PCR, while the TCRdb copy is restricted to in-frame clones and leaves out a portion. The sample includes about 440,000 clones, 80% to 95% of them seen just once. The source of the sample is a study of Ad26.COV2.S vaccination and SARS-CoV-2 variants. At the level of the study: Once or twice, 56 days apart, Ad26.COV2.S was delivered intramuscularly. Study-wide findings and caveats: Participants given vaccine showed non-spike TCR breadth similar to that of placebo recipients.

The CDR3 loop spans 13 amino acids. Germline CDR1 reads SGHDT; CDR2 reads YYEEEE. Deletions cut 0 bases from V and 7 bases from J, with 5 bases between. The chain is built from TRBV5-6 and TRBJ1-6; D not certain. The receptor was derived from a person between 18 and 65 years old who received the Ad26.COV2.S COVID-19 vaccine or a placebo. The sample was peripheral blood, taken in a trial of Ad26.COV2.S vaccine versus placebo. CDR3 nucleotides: TGTGCCAGCAGCTTGGGGGCGAATTCACCCCTCCACTTT. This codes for CASSLGANSPLHF.